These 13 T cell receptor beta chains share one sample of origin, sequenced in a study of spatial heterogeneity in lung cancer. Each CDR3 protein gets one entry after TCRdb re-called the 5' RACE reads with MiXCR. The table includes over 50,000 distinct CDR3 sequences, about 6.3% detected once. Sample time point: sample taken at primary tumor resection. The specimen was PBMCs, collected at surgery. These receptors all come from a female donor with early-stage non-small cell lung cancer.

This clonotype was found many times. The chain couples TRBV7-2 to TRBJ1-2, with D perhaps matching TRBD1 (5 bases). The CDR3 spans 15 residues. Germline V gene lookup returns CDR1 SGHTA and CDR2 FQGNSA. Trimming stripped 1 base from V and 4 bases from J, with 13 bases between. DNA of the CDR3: TGTGCCAGCAGCTTAGAGGGACGCCCCGGCTATGGCTACACCTTC. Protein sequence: CASSLEGRPGYGYTF.

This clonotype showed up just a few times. The CDR3 spells CSASSPGVRNSPLHF. CDR3 coding DNA: TGCAGTGCTAGTTCCCCGGGCGTCCGTAATTCACCCCTCCACTTT. The chain combines TRBV20-1 with TRBJ1-6; D not certain. Looked up from germline, CDR1 is DFQATT and CDR2 is SNEGSKA (reference sequence). The CDR3 contains 15 residues. Trimming took 3 bases from V and 6 from J, leaving 15 bases between them.

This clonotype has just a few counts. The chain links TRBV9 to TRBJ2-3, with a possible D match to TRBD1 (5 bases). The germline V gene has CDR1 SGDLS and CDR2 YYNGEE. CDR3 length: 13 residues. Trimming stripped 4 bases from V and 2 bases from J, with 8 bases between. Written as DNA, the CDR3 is TGTGCCAGCAGCTCAGGGCCCACAGATACGCAGTATTTT. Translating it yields CASSSGPTDTQYF.

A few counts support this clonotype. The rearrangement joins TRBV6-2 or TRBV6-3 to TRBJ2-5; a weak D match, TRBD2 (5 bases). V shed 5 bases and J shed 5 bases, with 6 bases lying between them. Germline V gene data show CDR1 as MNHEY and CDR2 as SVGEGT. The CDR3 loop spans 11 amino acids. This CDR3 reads CASSTGETQYF. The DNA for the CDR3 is TGTGCCAGCAGTACGGGGGAGACCCAGTACTTC.

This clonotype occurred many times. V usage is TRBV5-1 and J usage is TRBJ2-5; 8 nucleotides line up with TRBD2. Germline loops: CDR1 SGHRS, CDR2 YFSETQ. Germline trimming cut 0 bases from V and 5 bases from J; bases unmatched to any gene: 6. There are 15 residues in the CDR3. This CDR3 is CASSLEKREWETQYF. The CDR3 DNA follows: TGCGCCAGCAGCTTGGAGAAGCGGGAGTGGGAGACCCAGTACTTC. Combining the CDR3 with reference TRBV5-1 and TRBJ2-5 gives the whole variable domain KAGVTQTPRYLIKTRGQQVTLSCSPISGHRSVSWYQQTPGQGLQFLFEYFSETQRNKGNFPGRFSGRQFSNSRSEMNVSTLELGDSALYLCASSLEKREWETQYFGPGTRLLVL.

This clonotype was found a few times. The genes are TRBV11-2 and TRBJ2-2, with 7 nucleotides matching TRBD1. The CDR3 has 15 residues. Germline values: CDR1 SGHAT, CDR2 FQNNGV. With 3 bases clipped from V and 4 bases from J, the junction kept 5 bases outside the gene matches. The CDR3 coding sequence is TGTGCCAGCAGCTTCAGGGGGAGAGGCACCGGGGAGCTGTTTTTT. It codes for CASSFRGRGTGELFF. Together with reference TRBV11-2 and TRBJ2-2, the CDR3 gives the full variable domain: EAGVAQSPRYKIIEKRQSVAFWCNPISGHATLYWYQQILGQGPKLLIQFQNNGVVDDSQLPKDRFSAERLKGVDSTLKIQPAKLEDSAVYLCASSFRGRGTGELFFGEGSRLTVL.

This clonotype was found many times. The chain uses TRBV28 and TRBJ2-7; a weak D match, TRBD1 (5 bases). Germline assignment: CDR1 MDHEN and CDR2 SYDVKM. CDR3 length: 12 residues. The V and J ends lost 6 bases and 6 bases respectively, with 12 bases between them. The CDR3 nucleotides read TGTGCCAGCAGCCCCCCAGGGTTCGAGCAGTACTTC. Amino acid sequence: CASSPPGFEQYF. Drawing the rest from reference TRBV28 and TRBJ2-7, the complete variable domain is DVKVTQSSRYLVKRTGEKVFLECVQDMDHENMFWYRQDPGLGLRLIYFSYDVKMKEKGDIPEGYSVSREKKERFSLILESASTNQTSMYLCASSPPGFEQYFGPGTRLTVT.

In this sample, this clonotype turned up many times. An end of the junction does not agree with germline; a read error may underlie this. CDR3 coding DNA: TGTGCTAGCAGTCCTAGCGGGGGGTTGGAGACCCAGTACTTC. It specifies CASSPSGGLETQYF. J is TRBJ2-5 and V is TRBV7-7, with 11 bases aligning to TRBD2. The CDR3 sequence is 14 residues long. CDR1 SSHAT and CDR2 FNYEAQ come from the germline V gene (reference sequence).

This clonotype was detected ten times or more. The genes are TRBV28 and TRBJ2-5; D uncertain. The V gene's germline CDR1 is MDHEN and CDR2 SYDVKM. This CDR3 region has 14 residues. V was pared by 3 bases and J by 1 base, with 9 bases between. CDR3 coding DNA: TGTGCCAGCAGTTTCTTGTACAGCCAAGAGACCCAGTACTTC. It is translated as CASSFLYSQETQYF.

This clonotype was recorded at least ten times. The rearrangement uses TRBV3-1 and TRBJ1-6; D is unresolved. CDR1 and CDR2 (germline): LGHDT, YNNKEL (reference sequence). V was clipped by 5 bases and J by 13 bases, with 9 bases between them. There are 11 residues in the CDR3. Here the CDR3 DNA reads TGTGCCAGCAGCGGTGGAGGGCCCCTCCACTTT. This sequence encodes CASSGGGPLHF.

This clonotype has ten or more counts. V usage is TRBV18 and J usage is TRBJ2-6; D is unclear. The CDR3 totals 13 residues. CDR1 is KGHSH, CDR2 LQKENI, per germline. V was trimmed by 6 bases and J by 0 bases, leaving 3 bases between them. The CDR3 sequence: CASSGSGANVLTF. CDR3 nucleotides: TGTGCCAGCTCCGGCTCTGGGGCCAACGTCCTGACTTTC.

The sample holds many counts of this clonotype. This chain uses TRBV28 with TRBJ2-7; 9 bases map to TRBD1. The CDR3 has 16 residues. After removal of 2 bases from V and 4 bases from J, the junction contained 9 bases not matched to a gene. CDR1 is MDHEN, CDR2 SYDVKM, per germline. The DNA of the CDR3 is TGTGCCAGCAGTTTAACCGGGACAGGGTTTCGGTACGAGCAGTACTTC. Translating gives CASSLTGTGFRYEQYF. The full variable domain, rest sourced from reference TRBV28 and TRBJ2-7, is DVKVTQSSRYLVKRTGEKVFLECVQDMDHENMFWYRQDPGLGLRLIYFSYDVKMKEKGDIPEGYSVSREKKERFSLILESASTNQTSMYLCASSLTGTGFRYEQYFGPGTRLTVT.

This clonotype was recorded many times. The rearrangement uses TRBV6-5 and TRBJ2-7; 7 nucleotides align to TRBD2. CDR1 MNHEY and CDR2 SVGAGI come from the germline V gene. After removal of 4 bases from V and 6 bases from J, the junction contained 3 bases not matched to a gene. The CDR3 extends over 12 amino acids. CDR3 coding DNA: TGTGCCAGCAGTTCCCCGGGGGGCGAGCAGTACGTC. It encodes CASSSPGGEQYV.